This TCR beta chain was retrieved from a study of blood T cell repertoires in COVID-19 (dated by TCRdb to about 2020). A note on the overall study: Collaborator samples came from the United States, Italy and Spain and covered acute and convalescent phases of COVID-19. The material from the prospective study consisted of cDNA or gDNA derived from T cells, B-cell-depleted T cells, or PBMCs. The dataset comprised deeply sampled blood TCRbeta repertoires from subjects exposed to, actively infected with, or recovered from COVID-19. The repertoires were made available in a free public database intended to serve as a resource for research on the immune response to SARS-CoV-2. Samples came from the ongoing ImmuneRACE study (first 160 participants) plus 1,254 subjects from 6 global collaborators. Nearly every sample came with metadata listing a de-identified subject ID, COVID-19 status, age in years and sex. HLA class I and class II types, where available, came from metadata supplied by the sample provider rather than from assay-based typing.

The immunoSEQ Assay, a bias-controlled multiplex PCR, was used to amplify TCRbeta CDR3 regions from genomic DNA. The study's processing was this. The number of nucleated cells in each sample was estimated by amplification of reference gene primers within the assay. To quantify the absolute abundance of each unique TCRbeta CDR3 rearrangement, sequence reads were collapsed and filtered. For each sample, productive Simpson clonality was calculated as the square root of Simpson's diversity index over productive rearrangements. In TCRdb, the immuneACCESS table is reduced to in-frame sequences with V and J assigned. These tables do not hold every clone; where another copy was compared, an unresolved V gene accounts for under half, and the others remain unexplained. V and J calls and clone size are given by that table; D and trimming were obtained from the DNA. Counted in this sample were about 260,000 clones; about 91% of them appeared once. The biggest ten clones account for approximately 2.6% of the sample.

Details on this clone: Its antigen has not been determined. No base quality information exists; no much larger clone differs at one position.

From a lookup of the germline V gene, CDR1 and CDR2 are SNHLY and FYNNEI. Measured from the cysteine to the phenylalanine, the CDR3 is 14 residues long. The CDR3 DNA has 42 bases and is translated from base 1. V lost 11 bases and J lost 2 bases, and the count of bases not matched to a germline gene is 12. Paper-wide results and their limitations: Clinical and demographic metadata were provided uncurated, with the amount varying by source and participant.

One collaborating source in Seattle enrolled patients while the patients were actively infected and followed the patients over time throughout the course of disease. The collaborating institutions used their own protocols to collect whole blood in K2EDTA tubes. For TCRbeta analysis, collaborators shipped samples in one of three forms: frozen whole blood, isolated PBMCs, or DNA extracted from either of those sample types. Sequenced sample: peripheral blood. Recombination joined TRBV2 with TRBJ2-7; TRBD2 fits 7 bases in the junction. The source of this sequence is a person aged 18 to 30 with COVID-19, enrolled during active disease. The CDR3 protein: CAWRVRENPYEQYF. The DNA sequence is given as TGTGCCTGGCGCGTGCGGGAGAACCCCTACGAGCAGTACTTC.